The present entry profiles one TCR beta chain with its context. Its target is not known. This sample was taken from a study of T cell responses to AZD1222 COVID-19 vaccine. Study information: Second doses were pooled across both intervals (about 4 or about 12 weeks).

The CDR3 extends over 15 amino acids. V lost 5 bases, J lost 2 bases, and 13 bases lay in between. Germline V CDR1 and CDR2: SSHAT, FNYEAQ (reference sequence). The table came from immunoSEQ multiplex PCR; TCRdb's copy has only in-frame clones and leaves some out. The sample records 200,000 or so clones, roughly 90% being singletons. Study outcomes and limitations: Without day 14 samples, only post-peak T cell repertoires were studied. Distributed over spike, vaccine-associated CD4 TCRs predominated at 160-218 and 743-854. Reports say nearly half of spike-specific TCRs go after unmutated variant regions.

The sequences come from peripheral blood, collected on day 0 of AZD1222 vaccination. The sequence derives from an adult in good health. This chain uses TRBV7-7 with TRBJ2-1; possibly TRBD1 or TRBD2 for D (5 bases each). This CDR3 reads CASSPSGRPYNEQFF. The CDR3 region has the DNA TGTGCCAGCAGCCCCTCGGGACGCCCCTACAATGAGCAGTTCTTC.